The source of this T cell receptor (beta chain) is a study of T-cell reconstitution after alpha-beta-depleted transplantation in children. A library of TCRbeta sequences, prepared with unique molecular identifiers, was generated. TCRdb processed the PCR reads anew with MiXCR; each CDR3 protein has one entry. The repertoire holds some 150,000 distinct CDR3 sequences, with roughly 8.8% as singletons. Germline lookup yields CDR1 MDHEN and CDR2 SYDVKM. The CDR3 extends over 15 amino acids. Deletions cut 6 bases from V and 2 bases from J, with 16 bases between. This clonotype has only a few counts. The source is a female patient aged 2 to 10 who had a stem cell transplant for congenital amegakaryocytic thrombocytopenia, so the T cells may come from the graft donor. The specimen was PBMCs, mostly from graft donor cells, collected 180 days after TCRalphabeta/CD19-depleted stem cell transplant. The V call is TRBV28, the J call TRBJ1-2, with D possibly being TRBD1 (5 bases). In DNA form, the CDR3 reads TGTGCCAGCAGGTTCCTCGGGGGGAACAACTATGGCTACACCTTC. Translation gives CASRFLGGNNYGYTF.